In its sample, the clone carrying this T cell receptor beta chain was seen a few times. What it binds is not known. Cryopreserved PBMCs provided around 1.9 micrograms of genomic DNA for the TCR beta libraries. The data are from a study of cytotoxic CD8 clonotypes in ibrutinib-treated CLL. Study-wide results and caveats: In sustained-remission versus progressing patients, sampling times differed. The study found public clonotypes uncommon, contracting or stable on treatment. Elevated clonality accompanied ibrutinib response, with a return toward baseline values at progression.

Assay: immunoSEQ multiplex PCR; the TCRdb copy retains only in-frame clones and omits some. The profile shows 300,000 or so clones, 67% of them singletons. This sample comprised PBMCs, obtained after 36 months of ibrutinib treatment. The TCR originated in a human donor with chronic lymphocytic leukemia.

CDR3 region: CASSEGTGGSPLHF. CDR3 coding DNA: TGTGCCAGCAGCGAGGGGACAGGAGGTTCACCCCTCCACTTT. This chain joins TRBV7-6 and TRBJ1-6; 8 bases are shared with TRBD1. CDR3 size: 14 residues. Germline V gene lookup returns CDR1 SGHVS and CDR2 FNYEAQ. After removal of 5 bases from V and 9 bases from J, the junction contained 6 bases not matched to a gene.